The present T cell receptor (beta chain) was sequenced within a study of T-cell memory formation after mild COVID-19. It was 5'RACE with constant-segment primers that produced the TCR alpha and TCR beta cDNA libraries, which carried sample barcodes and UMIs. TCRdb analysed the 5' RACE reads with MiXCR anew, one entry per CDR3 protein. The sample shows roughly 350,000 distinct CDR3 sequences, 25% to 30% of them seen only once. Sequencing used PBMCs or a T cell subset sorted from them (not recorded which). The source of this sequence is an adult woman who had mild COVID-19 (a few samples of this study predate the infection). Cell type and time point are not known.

CDR3 in amino acids: CASSPRWRGNTEAFF. The CDR3 DNA sequence: TGTGCCAGCAGCCCCCGGTGGAGGGGGAACACTGAAGCTTTCTTT. The chain joins TRBV7-2 to TRBJ1-1; TRBD1 might be the D (5 bases). V was clipped by 5 bases and J by 1 base, with 14 bases between them. The CDR3 runs 15 residues. Germline CDR1 reads SGHTA; CDR2 reads FQGNSA. The full variable domain, rest sourced from reference TRBV7-2 and TRBJ1-1, is GAGVSQSPSNKVTEKGKDVELRCDPISGHTALYWYRQSLGQGLEFLIYFQGNSAPDKSGLPSDRFSAERTGGSVSTLTIQRTQQEDSAVYLCASSPRWRGNTEAFFGQGTRLTVV.